Given below is one T cell receptor beta chain in context. Its antigen remains unidentified. CDR1 and CDR2 from the germline V gene are SGHTA and FQGNSA. Trimming left V 1 base short and J 0 bases short, with 10 bases between. The CDR3 contains 16 residues. This entry belongs to a study of T cell responses to AZD1222 COVID-19 vaccine. Study-level findings and limits: The donor cohort was predominantly white British with a female majority, and clonal diversity may have been underestimated. The study found vaccine-associated CD4 TCRs spanning spike, dominant at 160-218 and 743-854. Repertoire sampling happened only post peak T cell response.

Assay: immunoSEQ multiplex PCR; the TCRdb copy retains only in-frame clones and omits some. The repertoire holds around 140,000 clones, with 70% to 90% as singletons. The specimen was peripheral blood, collected 28 days after the second dose of the MenACWY control vaccine. This TCR was recovered from an adult who received the MenACWY meningococcal vaccine as a control. This sequence joins TRBV7-2 and TRBJ1-5; a weak D match, TRBD1 (6 bases). CDR3 nucleotide sequence: TGTGCCAGCAGCTTAGGAGGACAGTATAGCAATCAGCCCCAGCATTTT. Translation gives CASSLGGQYSNQPQHF. The variable domain in full, with the rest retrieved from reference TRBV7-2 and TRBJ1-5, is GAGVSQSPSNKVTEKGKDVELRCDPISGHTALYWYRQSLGQGLEFLIYFQGNSAPDKSGLPSDRFSAERTGGSVSTLTIQRTQQEDSAVYLCASSLGGQYSNQPQHFGDGTRLSIL.